The 29 T cell receptor beta chains below come from one sample, sequenced in a study of OX40 agonist ivuxolimab in advanced cancers. The protocol was immunoSEQ multiplex PCR, while the TCRdb copy is restricted to in-frame clones and leaves out a portion. This table holds about 26,000 clones, roughly three quarters found once. The material was CD4+ or CD8+ T cells sorted from blood, obtained in a trial of the OX40 agonist ivuxolimab. All receptors come from an adult with an advanced solid tumor such as melanoma, head and neck, liver or kidney cancer.

The genes are TRBV18 and TRBJ1-2; D is uncertain. The CDR3 covers 13 residues. Between the trimmed V and J ends, which lost 2 bases and 7 bases, there was a span of 11 bases. The germline gives CDR1 KGHSH, CDR2 LQKENI. The CDR3 protein is CASSPGEAVGYTF. The CDR3, as DNA: TGTGCCAGCTCACCAGGGGAGGCCGTTGGCTACACCTTC.

The rearrangement links TRBV19 to TRBJ1-5; TRBD1 matches 9 bases. The trim removed 9 bases at V and 4 bases at J, leaving 4 bases unmatched. Germline V gene data show CDR1 as LNHDA and CDR2 as SQIVND (reference sequence). This CDR3 comprises 13 residues. CDR3 sequence: CASAGTGNQPQHF. The CDR3 DNA sequence: TGTGCCAGCGCCGGGACAGGGAATCAGCCCCAGCATTTT.

The V call is TRBV11-2, the J call TRBJ1-1; 9 bases match TRBD1. CDR3 length: 14 amino acids. Germline-derived CDR1 and CDR2 are SGHAT and FQNNGV. The V and J ends lost 1 base and 11 bases, in that order; junction bases with no gene match: 8. DNA of the CDR3: TGTGCCAGCAGCTTAGCTCCGGGACAGGGAAAGGCTTTCTTT. Encoded protein: CASSLAPGQGKAFF.

The V and J genes are TRBV18 and TRBJ2-1, with 8 bases fitting TRBD2. There are 16 residues in the CDR3. CDR1 and CDR2 (germline): KGHSH, LQKENI. The V segment lost 5 bases and the J segment 2 bases; nucleotides outside the gene matches: 8. The DNA of the CDR3 is TGTGCCAGCTCAGGGGGGGCTAGCGGGCCCTACAATGAGCAGTTCTTC. It is translated as CASSGGASGPYNEQFF.

The chain has TRBV7-9 and TRBJ2-2, with D maybe TRBD2 (6 bases). Trimming stripped 2 bases from V and 5 bases from J, with 24 bases between. CDR3 length: 19 residues. Germline-derived CDR1 and CDR2 are SEHNR and FQNEAQ (reference sequence). The CDR3 is CASSLRGIGGVLGTGELFF. DNA for the CDR3: TGTGCCAGCAGCTTAAGGGGTATCGGCGGGGTACTTGGGACCGGGGAGCTGTTTTTT.

The chain employs TRBV14 and TRBJ2-2; D ambiguous. This CDR3 is built from 16 residues. Germline V lookup: CDR1 SGHDN, CDR2 FVKESK. Trimming pared 2 bases from V and 0 bases from J, leaving 10 bases between. The CDR3 nucleotides read TGTGCCAGCAGCCAAACGTCTGTCGCGAACACCGGGGAGCTGTTTTTT. Amino acids: CASSQTSVANTGELFF.

The V and J genes are TRBV5-5 and TRBJ1-3, with D perhaps TRBD1 (5 bases). The CDR3 extends over 17 amino acids. Trimming removed 4 bases from V and 0 bases from J, with 17 bases in between. CDR1 is SGHKS, CDR2 YYEKEE, per germline (reference sequence). CDR3 in amino acids: CASSPRHGDSSGNTIYF. CDR3 DNA: TGTGCCAGCAGCCCCCGGCATGGAGACAGCTCTGGAAACACCATATATTTT.

This clone was seen only a few times. This rearrangement joins TRBV5-5 to TRBJ1-6; 8 bases agree with TRBD1. V lost 1 base and J lost 10; bases outside the gene matches: 4. The CDR3 loop spans 14 amino acids. Germline-derived CDR1 and CDR2 are SGHKS and YYEKEE (reference sequence). The CDR3, as DNA: TGTGCCAGCAGCTTGCGACAGGGGTACTCACCCCTCCACTTT. Translating gives CASSLRQGYSPLHF.

The chain joins TRBV15 to TRBJ2-7, with a possible D match to TRBD1 (6 bases). This CDR3 comprises 15 residues. The V end was cut by 6 bases, the J end by 1 base, with 16 bases between. CDR1 and CDR2 from the germline V gene are LNHNV and YYDKDF (reference sequence). The CDR3 nucleotides are TGTGCCACCAGTCTGGGGGCGGCTGGGTCCTACGAGCAGTACTTC. Residues: CATSLGAAGSYEQYF.

V and J are TRBV2 and TRBJ1-2; D unresolved. Trimming removed 3 bases from V and 1 base from J, with 6 bases in between. The CDR3 runs to 13 residues. The V gene's germline CDR1 is SNHLY and CDR2 FYNNEI. DNA of the CDR3: TGTGCCAGCAGTGAGGGAAGTAACTATGGCTACACCTTC. Translating gives CASSEGSNYGYTF.

The sample holds a few counts of this clone. The chain joins TRBV7-2 to TRBJ2-5; D remains unclear. The germline gives CDR1 SGHTA, CDR2 FQGNSA. V was cut by 10 bases and J by 5 bases, with 11 bases left in between. The CDR3 sequence is 11 residues long. This CDR3 is CATAVRETQYF. CDR3 DNA sequence: TGTGCCACCGCGGTGCGGGAGACCCAGTACTTC.

This chain joins TRBV7-2 and TRBJ1-1; D is unresolved. Germline V gene data show CDR1 as SGHTA and CDR2 as FQGNSA. The CDR3 has 13 amino acids. The germline V and J ends were trimmed by 4 bases and 2 bases, with 8 bases remaining between them. The CDR3 loop is CASSWSTNTEAFF. As DNA, the CDR3 is TGTGCCAGCAGCTGGAGTACTAACACTGAAGCTTTCTTT.

In its sample, this clone was seen a few times. This chain connects TRBV4-1 to TRBJ1-1, with no clear D. The CDR3 is 18 residues long. The germline V and J ends were trimmed by 4 bases and 0 bases, with 21 bases remaining between them. Germline CDR1 MGHRA, CDR2 YSYEKL. The DNA for the CDR3 is TGCGCCAGCAGCCGAAGTCACAGTTCGGTCCATATGAACACTGAAGCTTTCTTT. Amino acids: CASSRSHSSVHMNTEAFF.

The chain uses TRBV5-4 and TRBJ1-1; no clear D gene. The CDR3 covers 15 residues. Trimming shortened V by 4 bases and J by 2 bases, and 15 bases separated the two germline ends. CDR1 is SGHNT and CDR2 is YYREEE in the germline V gene (reference sequence). The CDR3 protein is CASSLRLTSNTEAFF. In DNA form, the CDR3 reads TGTGCCAGCAGCCTCAGACTCACGTCTAACACTGAAGCTTTCTTT.

This chain joins TRBV25-1 and TRBJ2-5; tentatively, D is TRBD2 (6 bases). The length of the CDR3 is 16 residues. Germline CDR1 reads MGHDK; CDR2 reads SYGVNS. V dropped 1 base and J dropped 1 base, with 13 bases sitting between them. The CDR3 spells CASSEFGGAPQETQYF. In nucleotides, the CDR3 is TGTGCCAGCAGTGAATTTGGCGGGGCCCCCCAAGAGACCCAGTACTTC.

This chain joins TRBV2 and TRBJ1-5; D unresolved. CDR3 length equals 15 residues. Trimming removed 6 bases from V and 6 bases from J, with 18 bases in between. Germline-derived CDR1 and CDR2 are SNHLY and FYNNEI. CDR3 bases: TGTGCCAGCAGCCCCCGGGGTAGAGACGGTCAGCCCCAGCATTTT. Translation gives CASSPRGRDGQPQHF.

This clone was detected only a few times. V gene TRBV5-1 combines with J gene TRBJ1-1; TRBD1 matches at 8 bases. The CDR3 loop spans 16 amino acids. CDR1 SGHRS and CDR2 YFSETQ come from the germline V gene. V shed 3 bases, J shed 4 bases, and the junction held 11 bases outside the gene matches. The CDR3 DNA sequence: TGCGCCAGCAGCTCTACTCCGGACAGGGTATCCACTGAAGCTTTCTTT. Translation gives CASSSTPDRVSTEAFF.

The gene calls are TRBV6-5 and TRBJ1-6; D gene uncertain. V lost 2 bases and J lost 13, with 18 bases in between. The CDR3 consists of 15 residues. CDR1 is MNHEY, CDR2 SVGAGI, per germline. The CDR3 loop reads CASSYRVTIPIPLHF. CDR3 sequence (DNA): TGTGCCAGCAGTTACCGAGTAACGATACCAATCCCCCTCCACTTT.

This sequence joins TRBV11-2 and TRBJ2-7, with D unclear. V gave up 1 base and J gave up 0 bases, with 16 bases separating them. The CDR3 runs to 17 residues. Germline V gene sequence: CDR1 SGHAT, CDR2 FQNNGV. Here the CDR3 reads CASSLVAYDWSSYEQYF. The CDR3 DNA is TGTGCCAGCAGCTTAGTAGCATACGATTGGAGCTCCTACGAGCAGTACTTC. Together with reference TRBV11-2 and TRBJ2-7, the CDR3 gives the full variable domain: EAGVAQSPRYKIIEKRQSVAFWCNPISGHATLYWYQQILGQGPKLLIQFQNNGVVDDSQLPKDRFSAERLKGVDSTLKIQPAKLEDSAVYLCASSLVAYDWSSYEQYFGPGTRLTVT.

The V and J genes are TRBV7-2 and TRBJ2-7, with D possibly being TRBD1 (6 bases). CDR1 is SGHTA, CDR2 FQGNSA, per germline. The CDR3 is 15 amino acids. The V gene lost 4 bases and the J gene lost 2 bases, with 15 bases spanning the gap. The CDR3 spells CASSYTLGGPYEQYF. The CDR3 DNA reads as TGTGCCAGCAGCTACACACTTGGGGGCCCCTACGAGCAGTACTTC.

This clone appeared a few times. The chain is built from TRBV5-1 and TRBJ2-7, with D possibly being TRBD1 (5 bases). The V end lost 0 bases, the J end lost 0 bases, and 7 bases lay between the germline ends. The CDR3 has 14 residues. In germline, CDR1 is SGHRS, CDR2 YFSETQ. The CDR3 nucleotides read TGCGCCAGCAGCTTGGACAGGAGCTCCTACGAGCAGTACTTC. Its translation: CASSLDRSSYEQYF.

V and J are TRBV5-4 and TRBJ2-7; D perhaps matches TRBD2 (6 bases). V was shortened by 0 bases and J by 6 bases, with 13 bases between the two germline ends. Germline assignment: CDR1 SGHNT and CDR2 YYREEE (reference sequence). This CDR3 has 14 residues. CDR3 nucleotides: TGTGCCAGCAGCTTGGCCTGGGGAGGAGGCGAGCAGTACTTC. Its protein is CASSLAWGGGEQYF.

The chain carries TRBV11-2 and TRBJ1-1; the D gene is possibly TRBD1 (6 bases). V was clipped by 4 bases and J by 5 bases, with 8 bases between them. Germline CDR1 is SGHAT and CDR2 is FQNNGV. The CDR3 has 12 amino acids. For the CDR3, the DNA is TGTGCCAGCAGCTATGGGACAACTGAAGCTTTCTTT. Translating it yields CASSYGTTEAFF.

The rearrangement joins TRBV2 to TRBJ1-2, with TRBD1 matching 7 bases. The CDR3 is made up of 13 amino acids. Germline lookup yields CDR1 SNHLY and CDR2 FYNNEI. With V trimmed by 7 bases and J by 5 bases, 7 bases remained unmatched. CDR3 nucleotide sequence: TGTGCCAGCAAGACGACAGGGCCTTATGGCTACACCTTC. This translates into CASKTTGPYGYTF.

CDR3: CASSLLPSGGSGQFF. The CDR3 nucleotides are TGTGCCAGCAGCTTATTGCCTAGCGGGGGGTCCGGGCAGTTCTTC. The J gene is TRBJ2-1, the V gene TRBV7-3; 11 bases map to TRBD2. V shed 2 bases, J shed 12 bases, and the junction held 9 bases outside the gene matches. Germline CDR1 and CDR2: SGHTA and FQGTGA. This CDR3 spans 15 amino acids.

The V and J genes are TRBV19 and TRBJ2-7; no definite D call. The length of the CDR3 is 11 residues. Germline V lookup: CDR1 LNHDA, CDR2 SQIVND (reference sequence). Trimming left V 1 base short and J 8 bases short, with 6 bases between. CDR3 in amino acids: CASSIGLQQYF. In DNA form, the CDR3 reads TGTGCCAGTAGTATAGGATTGCAGCAGTACTTC.

The rearrangement links TRBV20-1 to TRBJ2-4; no reliable D call. Trimming shortened V by 1 base and J by 11 bases, and 9 bases separated the two germline ends. The length of the CDR3 is 11 residues. The germline gives CDR1 DFQATT, CDR2 SNEGSKA (reference sequence). The CDR3 DNA follows: TGCAGTGCTAGAGTGGGTTGGGTTCAGTACTTC. This sequence encodes CSARVGWVQYF.

The chain links TRBV29-1 to TRBJ1-1; D gene uncertain. V was shortened by 5 bases and J by 1 base, with 11 bases between the two germline ends. The CDR3 runs 13 residues. CDR1 is SQVTM and CDR2 is ANQGSEA in the germline V gene. DNA for the CDR3: TGCAGCGTTAAAGTTGAGGCGAACACTGAAGCTTTCTTT. This encodes CSVKVEANTEAFF. Combining the CDR3 with reference TRBV29-1 and TRBJ1-1 gives the whole variable domain SAVISQKPSRDICQRGTSLTIQCQVDSQVTMMFWYRQQPGQSLTLIATANQGSEATYESGFVIDKFPISRPNLTFSTLTVSNMSPEDSSIYLCSVKVEANTEAFFGQGTRLTVV.

The chain combines TRBV5-1 with TRBJ2-2, with 9 bases matching TRBD1. This CDR3 comprises 18 residues. CDR1 and CDR2 (germline): SGHRS, YFSETQ. V was clipped by 0 bases and J by 5 bases; unmatched bases: 11. The CDR3 sequence is CASSLGMFGTGRTGELFF. CDR3 DNA: TGCGCCAGCAGCTTGGGAATGTTCGGGACAGGGAGGACCGGGGAGCTGTTTTTT.